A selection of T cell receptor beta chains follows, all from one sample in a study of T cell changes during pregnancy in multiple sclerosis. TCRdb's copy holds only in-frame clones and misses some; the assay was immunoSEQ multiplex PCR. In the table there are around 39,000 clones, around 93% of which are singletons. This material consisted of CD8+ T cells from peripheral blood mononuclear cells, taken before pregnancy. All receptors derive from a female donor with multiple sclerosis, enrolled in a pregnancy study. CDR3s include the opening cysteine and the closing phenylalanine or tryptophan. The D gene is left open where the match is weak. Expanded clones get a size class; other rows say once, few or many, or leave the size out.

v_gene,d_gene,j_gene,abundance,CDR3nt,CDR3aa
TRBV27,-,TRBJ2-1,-,TGTGCCAGCAGTTTAGGTCCTAGCTCCTACAATGAGCAGTTCTTC,CASSLGPSSYNEQFF
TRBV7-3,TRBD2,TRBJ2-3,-,TGTGCCAGCAGCAAATATACCCCGGGACTAGCGGGAGTGGCAGATACGCAGTATTTT,CASSKYTPGLAGVADTQYF
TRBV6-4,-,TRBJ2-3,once,TGTGCCAGCAGTGACGAGGGATCAAGCACAGATACGCAGTATTTT,CASSDEGSSTDTQYF
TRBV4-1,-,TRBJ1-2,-,TGCGCCAGCAGCCAAGAGAGGGTCCGGGAATCCTATGGCTACACCTTC,CASSQERVRESYGYTF
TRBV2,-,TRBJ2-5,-,TGTGCCAGCAGTGAAGATGGAGGGACCCAGTACTTC,CASSEDGGTQYF
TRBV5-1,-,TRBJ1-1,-,TGCGCCAGCAGCCCCGGACACCCGCTGGAAGCTTTCTTT,CASSPGHPLEAFF
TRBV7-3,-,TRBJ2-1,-,TGTGCCAGCAGCTTAGGTTACGGGGACAATGAGCAGTTCTTC,CASSLGYGDNEQFF
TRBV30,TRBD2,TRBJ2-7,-,TGTGCCTGGAGTGTACGCGGGGCGGGGGTGGCCTACGAGCAGTACTTC,CAWSVRGAGVAYEQYF
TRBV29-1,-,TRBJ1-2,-,TGCAGCGTGGCAACAACAGGGAACTATGGCTACACCTTC,CSVATTGNYGYTF
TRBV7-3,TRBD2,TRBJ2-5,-,TGTGCCAGCAGCTTAAGCGGGGGGCAAGAGACCCAGTACTTC,CASSLSGGQETQYF
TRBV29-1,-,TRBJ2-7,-,TGCAGCGTTGAAGATGCCGGGACACCCTACGAGCAGTACTTC,CSVEDAGTPYEQYF
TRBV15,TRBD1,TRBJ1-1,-,TGTGCCACCAGCATCGACAGGGCCCAAAACACTGAAGCTTTCTTT,CATSIDRAQNTEAFF
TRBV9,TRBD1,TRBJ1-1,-,TGTGCCAGCAGCGACCGGGACAGGGGTAACACTGAAGCTTTCTTT,CASSDRDRGNTEAFF
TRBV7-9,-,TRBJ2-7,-,TGTGCCAGCAGCTCTTTGGGGGCCCCAGAGGTTTATGAAAGGTACGAGCAGTACTTC,CASSSLGAPEVYERYEQYF
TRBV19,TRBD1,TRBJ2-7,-,TGTGCCAGTAGTATCGGACAGGGGTTCTACGAGCAGTACTTC,CASSIGQGFYEQYF
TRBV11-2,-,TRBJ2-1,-,TGTGCCAGCAGCTTAACGGGGTTTCTGATGCATGAGCAGTTCTTC,CASSLTGFLMHEQFF
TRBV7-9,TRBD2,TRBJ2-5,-,TGTGCCAGCAGCCCTAAGGGGACTATCGAGACCCAGTACTTC,CASSPKGTIETQYF
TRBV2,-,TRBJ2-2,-,TGTGCCAGCAGCGCACTAAGCGAAACGAACACCGGGGAGCTGTTTTTT,CASSALSETNTGELFF
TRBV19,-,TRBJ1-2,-,TGTGCCAGTAGTATAGGGGCAGGAATCATCGCCTTC,CASSIGAGIIAF
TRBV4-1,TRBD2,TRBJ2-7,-,TGCGCCAGCAGCGTAGCGATAGCGGGGGTCGAGCAGTACTTC,CASSVAIAGVEQYF
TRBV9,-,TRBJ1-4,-,TGTGCCAGCAGCGCCGAGGGGGGGCGCAATGAAAAACTGTTTTTT,CASSAEGGRNEKLFF
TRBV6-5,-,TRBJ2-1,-,TGTGCCAGCAGTTATAGCGATGAGCAGTTCTTC,CASSYSDEQFF
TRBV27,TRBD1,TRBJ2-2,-,TGTGCCAGCATGAACAGGGGGAGGACCGGGGAGCTGTTTTTT,CASMNRGRTGELFF
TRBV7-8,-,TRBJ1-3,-,TGTGCCAGCAGCTTAGATGACAATCTCTACACCATATATTTT,CASSLDDNLYTIYF
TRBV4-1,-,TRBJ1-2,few,TGCGCCAGCAGCCAAGTGGGGGGGCGATCCTATGGCTACACCTTC,CASSQVGGRSYGYTF
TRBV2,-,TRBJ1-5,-,TGTGCCAGCAGTGTAGGTAGGCAGGGAGGAGGGGGCAATCAGCCCCAGCATTTT,CASSVGRQGGGGNQPQHF
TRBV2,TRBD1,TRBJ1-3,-,TGTGCCAGCAGTGAAGTAGATATGACAGGGACTGGAAACACCATATATTTT,CASSEVDMTGTGNTIYF
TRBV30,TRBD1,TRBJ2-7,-,TGTGCCTGGAGTTTGACAGGGGGCTACGAGCAGTACTTC,CAWSLTGGYEQYF
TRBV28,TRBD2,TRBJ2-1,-,TGTGCCAGCAGTTCCCCACGAGAATCCGGGACTAGCGGGAGACACAATGAGCAGTTCTTC,CASSSPRESGTSGRHNEQFF
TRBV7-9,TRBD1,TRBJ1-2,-,TGTGCCAGCAGTCCGGGACAGGGGTATGGCTACACCTTC,CASSPGQGYGYTF
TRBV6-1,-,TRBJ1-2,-,TGTGCCAGCTACCCCCTGGGCCCCGGTGGCTACACCTTC,CASYPLGPGGYTF
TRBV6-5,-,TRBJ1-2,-,TGTGCCAGCAGTTCCGGGGGGGAGGATGGCTACACCTTC,CASSSGGEDGYTF
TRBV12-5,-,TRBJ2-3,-,TGTGCTAGTGGTTTGGGCGGGTACACAGATACGCAGTATTTT,CASGLGGYTDTQYF
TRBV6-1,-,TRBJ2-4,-,TGTGCCAGCACCAGTTCCAAAAACATTCAGTACTTC,CASTSSKNIQYF
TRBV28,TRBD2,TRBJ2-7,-,TGTGCCAGCAGTTTAAGGACTAGCGGGTCCTACGAGCAGTACTTC,CASSLRTSGSYEQYF
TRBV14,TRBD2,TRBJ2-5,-,TGTGCCAGCAGCCAAGTGGGAACAGCTTTTCTAGTGCGGGAGCAGTACTTC,CASSQVGTAFLVREQYF
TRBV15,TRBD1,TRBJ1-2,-,TGTGCCACCAGCAGAGATCTCGGGACAGGGCGGGTCGGCTACACCTTC,CATSRDLGTGRVGYTF
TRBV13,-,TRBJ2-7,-,TGTGCCAGCTCGATGGTCGGGGGAGAGCAGTACTTC,CASSMVGGEQYF
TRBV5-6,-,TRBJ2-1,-,TGTGCCAGCAGCTTGGGAACGGCGGGGGAGCAGTTCTTC,CASSLGTAGEQFF
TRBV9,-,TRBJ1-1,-,TGTGCCAGCAGCGCCACACTGAACACTGAAGCTTTCTTT,CASSATLNTEAFF
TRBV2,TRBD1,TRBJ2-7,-,TGTGCCAGCAACGGACAGGGCCAGCAGTACTTC,CASNGQGQQYF
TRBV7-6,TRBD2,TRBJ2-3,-,TGTGCCAGCAGCTTAGATGTAGCGGGAGGGCCGTCAGATACGCAGTATTTT,CASSLDVAGGPSDTQYF
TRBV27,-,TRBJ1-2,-,TGTGCCAGCAGTTCCCCCAAAGACAGACCCAATTATGGCTACACCTTC,CASSSPKDRPNYGYTF
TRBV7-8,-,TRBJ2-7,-,TGTGCCAGCAGCCCCCCGGACAGCTCTCTCGAGCAGTACTTC,CASSPPDSSLEQYF
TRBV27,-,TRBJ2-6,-,TGTGCCAGCAGTAGCGGTAACTCTGGGGCCAACGTCCTGACTTTC,CASSSGNSGANVLTF
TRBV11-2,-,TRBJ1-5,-,TGTGCCAGCAGCTTAGACGGGAGGACTCAGCATTTT,CASSLDGRTQHF
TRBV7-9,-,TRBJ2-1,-,TGTGCCAGCAGCTCCCTTACCCCGAGCGATGAGCAGTTCTTC,CASSSLTPSDEQFF
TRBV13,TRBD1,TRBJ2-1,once,TGTGCCAGCAGCCCACCCGGACAGGGGAAGTATGAGCAGTTCTTC,CASSPPGQGKYEQFF
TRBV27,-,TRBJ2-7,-,TGTGCCAGCAGTTGGGGCAGGGCCTACGAGCAGTACTTC,CASSWGRAYEQYF
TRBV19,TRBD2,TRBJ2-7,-,TGTGCCAGTAGTTTGGCGGGAGGGCAGGAGCAGTACTTC,CASSLAGGQEQYF
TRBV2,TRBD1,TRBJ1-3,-,TGTGCCAGCAGTGGCGAGGGACAGGTGGAAAACACCATATATTTT,CASSGEGQVENTIYF
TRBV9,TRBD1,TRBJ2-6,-,TGTGCCAGCAGCGTAGCAGTCGGACAGGGAACTATCTCTGGGGCCAACGTCCTGACTTTC,CASSVAVGQGTISGANVLTF
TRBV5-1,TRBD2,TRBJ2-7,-,TGCGCCAGCGGATGGACTAGCGGATCCTACGAGCAGTACTTC,CASGWTSGSYEQYF